Listed below are T cell receptor beta chains from one sample, sequenced in a study of blood T cell repertoires in COVID-19. The assay was immunoSEQ multiplex PCR, and TCRdb's table has in-frame clones only and misses some. The data hold about 270,000 clones, with around nine tenths observed a single time. The specimen was peripheral blood. All receptors derive from a woman in her fifties or sixties who had recovered from COVID-19. Each CDR3 is given with its conserved first and last residue. The D gene is left open where the match is weak. Size tells how often a clone was seen (once, few, many) or the class of an expanded clone, and some rows leave it out.

j_call clone_size v_call d_call cdr3_nt cdr3_aa
TRBJ1-6 . TRBV19 TRBD1 TGTGCCAGTAGCACCCAGGGACAGGGGGTAGGATCACCCCTCCACTTT CASSTQGQGVGSPLHF
TRBJ2-7 . TRBV7-2 TRBD1 TGTGCCAGCAGTTATGGACAGGGTGGGATATACGAGCAGTACTTC CASSYGQGGIYEQYF
TRBJ2-2 . TRBV2 TRBD1 TGTGCCGGGGATTCAGGGGGCACCGGGGAGCTGTTTTTT CAGDSGGTGELFF
TRBJ1-3 once TRBV9 . TGTGCCAGCAGCGTAGGTACAGGCTCTGGAAACACCATATATTTT CASSVGTGSGNTIYF
TRBJ1-2 . TRBV5-1 TRBD1 TGCGCCAGCAGCTTGGCCGGGGACAGGGCAGTCTATGGCTACACCTTC CASSLAGDRAVYGYTF
TRBJ2-7 . TRBV3-1/TRBV3-2 . TGTGCCAGCAGCCCGGTTACGTTTTCGGGCTTCCTAGGGGCGATTGAGCAGTACTTC CASSPVTFSGFLGAIEQYF
TRBJ2-1 . TRBV24-1 TRBD1 TGTGCCACCAGTGATTTTCGACAGGGGCCTTGGGGTGAGCAGTTCTTC CATSDFRQGPWGEQFF
TRBJ1-5 . TRBV28 . TGTGCCAGCATCGGGGCGGGGGGGGTGAGCAATCAGCCCCAGCATTTT CASIGAGGVSNQPQHF
TRBJ2-7 . TRBV7-9 TRBD1 TGTGCCAGCAGCAAAGGACAGGGGGGGTACGAGCAGTACTTC CASSKGQGGYEQYF
TRBJ1-2 . TRBV20-1 . TGCAGCTGGAGGGCTAACTATGGCTACACCTTC CSWRANYGYTF
TRBJ2-5 . TRBV6-6 TRBD1 TGTGCCAGCAGTCTCAACCCTGGGACAGGGGTTCGTGAGACCCAGTACTTC CASSLNPGTGVRETQYF
TRBJ2-7 . TRBV19 TRBD1 TGTGCCAGTAGTATAACGGGCAGGGGGCCCTACGAGCAGTACTTC CASSITGRGPYEQYF
TRBJ2-7 . TRBV2 TRBD2 TGTGCCAGCAGCGCCGGGACTAGCGGGGGGTACGAGCAGTACTTC CASSAGTSGGYEQYF
TRBJ2-1 once TRBV27 TRBD2 TGTGCCAGCAGTAGAACTAGCGTGTACTACAATGAGCAGTTCTTC CASSRTSVYYNEQFF
TRBJ1-5 . TRBV27 . TGTGCCAGCAGTAACAGGGTCAATCAGCCCCAGCATTTT CASSNRVNQPQHF
TRBJ2-2 . TRBV19 . TGTGCCAGTCGTAACAGCGGGGAGCTGTTTTTT CASRNSGELFF
TRBJ1-4 . TRBV28 TRBD1 TGTGCCAGCAGTGCCGGGGGGACAGGGTTCGCTACTAATGAAAAACTGTTTTTT CASSAGGTGFATNEKLFF